The 27 T cell receptor beta chains below all came from one sample that was sequenced in a study of T cells after yellow fever vaccination. TCRdb independently ran MiXCR on the 5' RACE reads; one entry per CDR3 protein. The sample shows 510,000 or so distinct CDR3 sequences, about 19% of them seen only once. The sequencing here drew on PBMCs, taken 15 days after the yellow fever booster vaccination. All receptors derive from a man aged 30 to 39 who received the YFV17D yellow fever vaccine.

This clonotype was detected a few times. In DNA form, the CDR3 reads TGTGCCAGCAGTGAATTTGGGGCAGGGAACACCGGGGAGCTGTTTTTT. Protein product: CASSEFGAGNTGELFF. The V and J genes are TRBV25-1 and TRBJ2-2; possible D gene TRBD1, 5 bases. CDR1 and CDR2 (germline): MGHDK, SYGVNS. This CDR3 is built from 16 residues. V was shortened by 1 base and J by 1 base, with 10 bases between the two germline ends.

The rearrangement joins TRBV15 to TRBJ1-3; D might be TRBD1 (5 bases). Germline CDR1 LNHNV, CDR2 YYDKDF (reference sequence). CDR3 length equals 14 residues. Trimming removed 3 bases from V and 0 bases from J, with 6 bases in between. The chain's CDR3 is CATSRDTSGNTIYF. The CDR3 bases are TGTGCCACCAGCAGGGACACCTCTGGAAACACCATATATTTT.

The genes are TRBV7-9 and TRBJ2-7; D is ambiguous. This CDR3 is built from 12 residues. CDR1 and CDR2 (germline): SEHNR, FQNEAQ (reference sequence). The V end lost 5 bases, the J end lost 4 bases, and 9 bases lay between the germline ends. The CDR3 spells CASSSTYYEQYF. CDR3 nucleotide sequence: TGTGCCAGCAGCAGTACTTATTACGAGCAGTACTTC.

This chain links TRBV20-1 with TRBJ2-1; 7 positions match TRBD1. Looked up from germline, CDR1 is DFQATT and CDR2 is SNEGSKA (reference sequence). V was pared by 2 bases and J by 8 bases, with 6 bases of the junction left unmatched. The CDR3 is 13 residues long. CDR3 amino acids: CSARSTGVYEQFF. CDR3 bases: TGCAGTGCTAGAAGTACAGGGGTTTATGAGCAGTTCTTC.

The CDR3, as DNA: TGCAGTGCTAGGCGAGTCAGCGGGGAGCTGTTTTTT. Protein product: CSARRVSGELFF. The chain employs TRBV20-1 and TRBJ2-2; D not resolved. Germline lookup yields CDR1 DFQATT and CDR2 SNEGSKA (reference sequence). V gave up 3 bases and J gave up 7 bases, with 9 bases separating them. The CDR3 consists of 12 residues.

This clonotype was recorded a few times. The rearrangement links TRBV7-2 to TRBJ1-3, with 8 bases identical to TRBD1. Germline V gene sequence: CDR1 SGHTA, CDR2 FQGNSA. Unmatched junction bases numbered 9, after V lost 5 bases and J lost 0 bases. This CDR3 is 17 amino acids long. CDR3 amino acids: CASSPRTGTSSGNTIYF. The CDR3 DNA sequence: TGTGCCAGCAGCCCTCGGACAGGGACGAGCTCTGGAAACACCATATATTTT.

This clonotype has a handful of counts. This chain connects TRBV10-3 to TRBJ2-5; the match to TRBD2 covers 9 bases. J lost 3 bases, V lost 3 bases, and 5 bases had no gene match. CDR1 and CDR2 (germline): ENHRY, SYGVKD. The CDR3 extends over 15 amino acids. The chain's CDR3 is CAISDLAGMKETQYF. The DNA for the CDR3 is TGTGCCATCAGTGACCTAGCGGGGATGAAAGAGACCCAGTACTTC.

CDR3 sequence: CASTAEREFLEQFF. In DNA form, the CDR3 reads TGTGCCAGCACTGCTGAGCGGGAGTTTCTTGAGCAGTTCTTC. The chain employs TRBV12-3 or TRBV12-4 and TRBJ2-1, with TRBD2 identical over 8 bases. V shed 7 bases and J 9 bases; nucleotides not matched to a gene: 11. The CDR3 loop spans 14 amino acids.

This clonotype was observed a handful of times. V usage is TRBV28 and J usage is TRBJ2-3; TRBD2 matches at 12 bases. CDR1 MDHEN and CDR2 SYDVKM come from the germline V gene. The CDR3 is made up of 16 amino acids. Losses at the gene ends were 5 bases for V and 4 bases for J; bases not matched to a gene: 7. The CDR3 region is CASSTRLAGAADTQYF. CDR3 DNA sequence: TGTGCCAGCAGTACAAGACTAGCGGGAGCTGCAGATACGCAGTATTTT. The full variable domain, rest sourced from reference TRBV28 and TRBJ2-3, is DVKVTQSSRYLVKRTGEKVFLECVQDMDHENMFWYRQDPGLGLRLIYFSYDVKMKEKGDIPEGYSVSREKKERFSLILESASTNQTSMYLCASSTRLAGAADTQYFGPGTRLTVL.

In its sample, this clonotype was seen a few times. The chain couples TRBV20-1 to TRBJ2-3; possibly TRBD1 for D (6 bases). Between the trimmed V and J ends, which lost 3 bases and 0 bases, there was a span of 10 bases. The germline V gene encodes CDR1 DFQATT and CDR2 SNEGSKA (reference sequence). There are 14 residues in the CDR3. CDR3 bases: TGCAGTGCTAGGCCCGACAGGAGCACAGATACGCAGTATTTT. Protein: CSARPDRSTDTQYF.

This chain joins TRBV11-2 and TRBJ2-7; no clear D. Germline V gives CDR1 SGHAT, CDR2 FQNNGV. The V and J ends lost 5 bases and 2 bases respectively, with 13 bases between them. This CDR3 is 14 amino acids long. The CDR3 nucleotides read TGTGCCAGCAGCCCGATCGACATAACCTACGAGCAGTACTTC. The encoded protein is CASSPIDITYEQYF.

This clonotype was seen a few times. This chain joins TRBV20-1 and TRBJ2-7; 11 nucleotides agree with TRBD1. This CDR3 comprises 17 residues. Germline CDR1 is DFQATT and CDR2 is SNEGSKA (reference sequence). V lost 0 bases and J lost 4; bases outside the gene matches: 11. The CDR3 protein is CSARDATGGQGAYEQYF. Written as DNA, the CDR3 is TGCAGTGCTAGAGATGCGACGGGAGGACAGGGGGCTTACGAGCAGTACTTC.

The rearrangement uses TRBV7-3 and TRBJ2-3, with D possibly being TRBD1 (6 bases). The CDR3 runs 14 residues. Looked up from germline, CDR1 is SGHTA and CDR2 is FQGTGA. Trimming left V 8 bases short and J 3 bases short, with 15 bases between. CDR3 amino acids: CASARDIGTDTQYF. The CDR3 region has the DNA TGTGCCAGCGCCCGGGACATCGGAACAGATACGCAGTATTTT.

The CDR3 loop is CASSYSLGASYEQYF. The CDR3 DNA reads TGTGCCAGCAGCTATTCCTTAGGGGCCTCCTACGAGCAGTACTTC. The chain combines TRBV27 with TRBJ2-7, with D possibly being TRBD1 (5 bases). Trimming removed 6 bases from V and 0 bases from J, with 15 bases in between. Germline CDR1 and CDR2: MNHEY and SMNVEV (reference sequence). The CDR3 has 15 residues.

The genes are TRBV5-1 and TRBJ2-2; 7 nucleotides agree with TRBD1. Trimming cost V 0 bases and J 3 bases; bases outside gene matches: 2. The CDR3 extends over 15 amino acids. CDR1 is SGHRS and CDR2 is YFSETQ in the germline V gene. The CDR3: CASSLGGQYTGELFF. The CDR3 nucleotides read TGCGCCAGCAGCTTGGGGGGACAGTACACCGGGGAGCTGTTTTTT.

The gene calls are TRBV21-1 and TRBJ2-1; the D call of TRBD1 is as the table states it, not checked on the DNA. TRBV21-1 is assigned pseudogene status. The CDR3 spans 14 residues. The CDR3 DNA follows: TGTGCCAGCAGCAAGCAGGGGGCCATAAATGAGCAGTTCTTC. The encoded protein is CASSKQGAINEQFF.

V is TRBV5-4 and J is TRBJ2-3; TRBD2 matches 9 bases. Germline trimming cut 3 bases from V and 4 bases from J; bases unmatched to any gene: 9. CDR3 size: 16 residues. Germline V lookup: CDR1 SGHNT, CDR2 YYREEE (reference sequence). CDR3 loop: CASSSPLAGRSDTQYF. The DNA of the CDR3 is TGTGCCAGCAGCTCTCCACTAGCGGGTCGGTCAGATACGCAGTATTTT.

This clonotype was seen once. The chain has TRBV7-2 and TRBJ2-7; tentatively, D is TRBD2 (6 bases). The ends were cut back, 2 bases at V and 0 bases at J, with 14 bases in the middle. The CDR3 runs 16 residues. Germline CDR1 SGHTA, CDR2 FQGNSA. The chain's CDR3 is CASSLRGTTISYEQYF. In nucleotides, the CDR3 is TGTGCCAGCAGCTTACGGGGGACCACAATCTCCTACGAGCAGTACTTC. Using reference TRBV7-2 and TRBJ2-7 for the parts outside the CDR3, the full variable domain is GAGVSQSPSNKVTEKGKDVELRCDPISGHTALYWYRQSLGQGLEFLIYFQGNSAPDKSGLPSDRFSAERTGGSVSTLTIQRTQQEDSAVYLCASSLRGTTISYEQYFGPGTRLTVT.

CDR3 in DNA: TGTGCCAGCAGTTCCTCAGGCTACACAGATACGCAGTATTTT. Its protein product is CASSSSGYTDTQYF. This chain connects TRBV28 to TRBJ2-3, with unresolved D. CDR3 length: 14 amino acids. Trimming pared 4 bases from V and 2 bases from J, leaving 10 bases between. From germline, CDR1 is MDHEN and CDR2 SYDVKM.

The J gene is TRBJ2-2, the V gene TRBV15; no definite D call. Trimming removed 0 bases from V and 5 bases from J, with 7 bases in between. This CDR3 has 14 amino acids. The germline V gene has CDR1 LNHNV and CDR2 YYDKDF (reference sequence). The CDR3 loop reads CATSRDWETGELFF. The DNA for the CDR3 is TGTGCCACCAGCAGAGATTGGGAAACCGGGGAGCTGTTTTTT.

This clonotype has more than one count but fewer than ten. The chain joins TRBV18 to TRBJ2-5; D remains unclear. The CDR3 is 14 residues long. The germline gives CDR1 KGHSH, CDR2 LQKENI. Trimming cost V 2 bases and J 7 bases, with 14 bases left between them. DNA of the CDR3: TGTGCCAGCTCACCATTGGAGACTCTTAGGACCCAGTACTTC. Amino acid sequence: CASSPLETLRTQYF.

This chain uses TRBV20-1 with TRBJ2-7; D may be TRBD2 (5 bases). This CDR3 is built from 10 residues. Germline V gives CDR1 DFQATT, CDR2 SNEGSKA (reference sequence). DNA of the CDR3: TGCAGCGCAGCTAGCATCGAGCAGTACTTC. As protein: CSAASIEQYF.

In this sample, this clonotype turned up a few times. The chain couples TRBV25-1 to TRBJ2-5, with 8 bases identical to TRBD2. The germline gives CDR1 MGHDK, CDR2 SYGVNS. The CDR3 has 14 amino acids. V trimming: 5 bases; J trimming: 7 bases; junction bases outside the gene matches: 9. The CDR3 loop is CASSFLAGTGTQYF. The CDR3 DNA follows: TGTGCCAGCAGTTTTTTAGCGGGGACGGGGACCCAGTACTTC.

A few counts support this clonotype. The gene calls are TRBV7-8 and TRBJ2-5, with 10 bases identical to TRBD2. This CDR3 contains 14 residues. Germline values: CDR1 SGHVS, CDR2 FQNEAQ. V lost 5 bases to trimming and J lost 5 bases; unmatched junction nucleotides: 5. The CDR3 nucleotides read TGTGCCAGCAGCCCCTGGGGACTAGCGGAGACCCAGTACTTC. This gives the protein CASSPWGLAETQYF.

This clonotype has a handful of counts. V usage is TRBV9 and J usage is TRBJ2-1; a possible D gene is TRBD2 (5 bases). CDR3 length equals 14 residues. Germline lookup yields CDR1 SGDLS and CDR2 YYNGEE. Deletions cut 3 bases from V and 9 bases from J, with 16 bases between. The CDR3, as DNA: TGTGCCAGCAGCGCTGCGGGCGGCACGATTGAGCAGTTCTTC. Its protein product is CASSAAGGTIEQFF.

This chain uses TRBV12-3 or TRBV12-4 with TRBJ1-1, with TRBD1 matching over 8 bases. J was trimmed by 4 bases and V by 5 bases; bases with no gene match: 9. This CDR3 comprises 15 residues. CDR3 in DNA: TGTGCCAGCAGTCTTCCACAGGGGGGTGGCACTGAAGCTTTCTTT. It specifies CASSLPQGGGTEAFF.

The V and J genes are TRBV7-2 and TRBJ2-4; the match to TRBD2 covers 7 bases. This CDR3 region has 14 residues. The J segment lost 6 bases and the V segment lost 1 base, leaving 3 bases of the junction unmatched. Germline V gene sequence: CDR1 SGHTA, CDR2 FQGNSA. CDR3 nucleotide sequence: TGTGCCAGCAGCTTAGGGGACTATGGAAACATTCAGTACTTC. It codes for CASSLGDYGNIQYF. Combining the CDR3 with reference TRBV7-2 and TRBJ2-4 gives the whole variable domain GAGVSQSPSNKVTEKGKDVELRCDPISGHTALYWYRQSLGQGLEFLIYFQGNSAPDKSGLPSDRFSAERTGGSVSTLTIQRTQQEDSAVYLCASSLGDYGNIQYFGAGTRLSVL.